This TCR beta chain was recovered during a study of blood T cell repertoires in COVID-19. Study information: The samples span acute and convalescent COVID-19 from the United States, Italy and Spain.

The data were produced by immunoSEQ multiplex PCR, yet TCRdb's version contains in-frame clones alone and is incomplete. Of some 320,000 clones listed, about 85% are singletons. V was trimmed by 3 bases and J by 10 bases, leaving 13 bases between them. The germline gives CDR1 LGHNA, CDR2 YSLEER. The CDR3 is 12 amino acids. The specimen sequenced was PBMCs or T cells enriched from blood (not recorded which). The receptor was derived from a woman in her twenties or thirties who had been exposed to COVID-19. This sequence joins TRBV4-3 and TRBJ2-7, with D perhaps matching TRBD1 (5 bases). CDR3 sequence: CASSQHTGEQYF. In DNA, the CDR3 is TGCGCCAGCAGCCAGCATACAGGTGAACAGTACTTC.